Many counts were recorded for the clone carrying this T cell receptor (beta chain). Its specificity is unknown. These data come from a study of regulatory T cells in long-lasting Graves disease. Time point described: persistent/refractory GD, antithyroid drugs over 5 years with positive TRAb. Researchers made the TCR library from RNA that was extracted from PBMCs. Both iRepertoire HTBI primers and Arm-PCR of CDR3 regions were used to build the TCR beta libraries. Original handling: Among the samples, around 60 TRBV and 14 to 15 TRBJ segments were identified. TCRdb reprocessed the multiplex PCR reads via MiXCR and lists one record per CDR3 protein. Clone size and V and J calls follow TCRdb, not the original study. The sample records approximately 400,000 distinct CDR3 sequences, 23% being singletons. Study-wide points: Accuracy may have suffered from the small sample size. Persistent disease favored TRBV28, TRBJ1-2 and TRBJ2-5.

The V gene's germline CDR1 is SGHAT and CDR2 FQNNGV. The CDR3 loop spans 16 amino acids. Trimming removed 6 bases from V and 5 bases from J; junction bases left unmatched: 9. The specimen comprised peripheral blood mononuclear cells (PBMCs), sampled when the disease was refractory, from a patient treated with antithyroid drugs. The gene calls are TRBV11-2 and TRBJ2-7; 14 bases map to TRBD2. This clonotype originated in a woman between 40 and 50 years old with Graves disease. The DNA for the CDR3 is TGTGCCAGCAGGGGGGGAGGGACTAGCGGGAGAAACGAGCAGTACTTC. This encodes CASRGGGTSGRNEQYF.